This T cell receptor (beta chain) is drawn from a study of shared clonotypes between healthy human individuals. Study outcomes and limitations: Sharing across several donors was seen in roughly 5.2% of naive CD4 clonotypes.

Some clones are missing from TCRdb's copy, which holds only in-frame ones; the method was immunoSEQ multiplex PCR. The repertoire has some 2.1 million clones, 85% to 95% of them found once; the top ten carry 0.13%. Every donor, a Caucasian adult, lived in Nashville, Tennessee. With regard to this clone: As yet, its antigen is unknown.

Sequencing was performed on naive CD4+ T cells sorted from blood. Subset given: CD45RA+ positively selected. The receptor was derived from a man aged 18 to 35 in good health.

CDR3 loop: CASSYRENSPLHF. The CDR3 DNA reads as TGTGCCAGCAGCTATCGAGAGAATTCACCCCTCCACTTT. The chain is built from TRBV7-9 and TRBJ1-6; D is undetermined. Trimming pared 4 bases from V and 7 bases from J, leaving 8 bases between. The CDR3 runs 13 residues. CDR1 is SEHNR, CDR2 FQNEAQ, per germline (reference sequence).